Listed below are T cell receptor beta chains from one sample, sequenced in a study of control samples from healthy donors and cancer patients. Profiled with immunoSEQ multiplex PCR; TCRdb holds only in-frame clones, not every one. Of 210,000 or so clones detected, 90% to 95% appear once; the ten largest clones hold approximately 2%. The sequenced sample consisted of blood. The receptor set was obtained from a man between 25 and 39 years old in good health. Both conserved end residues are part of each CDR3.

J: TRBJ1-4
V: TRBV2
length: 14
CDR3: CASMATVPGEKLFF

J: TRBJ1-1
V: TRBV2
length: 12
CDR3: CASSGQALEAFF

J: TRBJ1-1
V: TRBV7-9
length: 12
CDR3: CASSFGFTEAFF

J: TRBJ1-5
V: TRBV19
length: 15
CDR3: CASSPDRGGNQPQHF

J: TRBJ2-1
V: TRBV30
length: 15
CDR3: CAWSETRGSYNEQFF

J: TRBJ1-2
V: TRBV2
length: 14
CDR3: CAGRNRQINYGYTF

J: TRBJ2-1
V: TRBV4-1
length: 13
CDR3: CASSQGGRNEQFF

J: TRBJ1-6
V: TRBV6-1
length: 16
CDR3: CASSERRQGDNSPLHF

J: TRBJ2-7
V: TRBV2
length: 14
CDR3: CASTLGQPTYEQYF

J: TRBJ2-2
V: TRBV2
length: 15
CDR3: CASSGSGGRTGELFF

J: TRBJ1-4
V: TRBV28
length: 14
CDR3: CASSSGQTNEKLFF

J: TRBJ2-1
V: TRBV4-1
length: 14
CDR3: CASSQAWSYNEQFF

J: TRBJ1-4
V: TRBV6-5
length: 14
CDR3: CASSPLGASEKLFF

J: TRBJ2-2
V: TRBV11-2
length: 17
CDR3: CASSAGLGGIRTGELFF

J: TRBJ1-2
V: TRBV21-1
length: 19
CDR3: CASSTLGRDRGPSNYGYTF

J: TRBJ2-1
V: TRBV9
length: 12
CDR3: CASSRVGREQFF

J: TRBJ1-6
V: TRBV10-2
length: 17
CDR3: CASSESNTGSYNSPLHF

J: TRBJ2-3
V: TRBV12-5
length: 16
CDR3: CASRSGMAFRTDTQYF

J: TRBJ2-7
V: TRBV5-1
length: 15
CDR3: CASSLGTGSSYEQYF

J: TRBJ1-1
V: TRBV2
length: 14
CDR3: CASSVGQGNTEAFF

J: TRBJ1-6
V: TRBV30
length: 14
CDR3: CAWSAGQGNSPLHF

J: TRBJ1-4
V: TRBV3-1/TRBV3-2
length: 13
CDR3: CASSSGTSGKLFF

J: TRBJ2-7
V: TRBV5-8
length: 15
CDR3: CASSPWASGGYEQYF

J: TRBJ2-5
V: TRBV2
length: 14
CDR3: CASSVAVDQETQYF

J: TRBJ2-3
V: TRBV30
length: 17
CDR3: CAWRGGDAPRRTDTQYF

J: TRBJ1-3
V: TRBV11-2
length: 15
CDR3: CASSLERAPGNTIYF

J: TRBJ1-3
V: TRBV4-2
length: 15
CDR3: CASSQSDRAGNTIYF

J: TRBJ2-7
V: TRBV6-6
length: 13
CDR3: CASSYLQVAEQYF

J: TRBJ1-1
V: TRBV19
length: 15
CDR3: CASSPTGSWGTEAFF

J: TRBJ2-5
V: TRBV27
length: 15
CDR3: CASRLGRHGQETQYF

J: TRBJ2-5
V: TRBV4-2
length: 16
CDR3: CASSRRTSGGQETQYF

J: TRBJ1-5
V: TRBV7-5
length: 18
CDR3: CVRSLDKPGGLSNQPQHF

J: TRBJ2-3
V: TRBV7-2
length: 16
CDR3: CASSLDGDPRWDTQYF

J: TRBJ2-7
V: TRBV2
length: 12
CDR3: CASRTSGLEQYF

J: TRBJ1-5
V: TRBV2
length: 15
CDR3: CASIRSRGGDQPQHF

J: TRBJ1-3
V: TRBV15
length: 16
CDR3: CATSRDAASSGNTIYF

J: TRBJ1-2
V: TRBV7-9
length: 15
CDR3: CASSSDTLWHYGYTF

J: TRBJ2-1
V: TRBV3-1/TRBV3-2
length: 12
CDR3: CASSHLQGGQFF

J: TRBJ1-3
V: TRBV12-3/TRBV12-4
length: 13
CDR3: CASSPTGASTIYF

J: TRBJ2-1
V: TRBV13
length: 17
CDR3: CASSSKPGTATYNEQFF

J: TRBJ2-3
V: TRBV27
length: 16
CDR3: CASSKGLAGGGDTQYF

J: TRBJ2-7
V: TRBV12-5
length: 15
CDR3: CASGTQGTVSYEQYF

J: TRBJ2-3
V: TRBV11-2
length: 11
CDR3: CASSWSDTQYF

J: TRBJ1-4
V: TRBV25-1
length: 14
CDR3: CASSEPDSDEKLFF

J: TRBJ1-5
V: TRBV6-1
length: 14
CDR3: CASSEVQGGQPQHF

J: TRBJ2-7
V: TRBV5-5
length: 14
CDR3: CASSLLSGAYEQYF

J: TRBJ1-1
V: TRBV7-2
length: 13
CDR3: CASKQGMNTEAFF

J: TRBJ1-1
V: TRBV19
length: 12
CDR3: CASSIGGSEAFF

J: TRBJ2-7
V: TRBV7-2
length: 16
CDR3: CASSPTGLAGGGEQYF

J: TRBJ2-2
V: TRBV27
length: 16
CDR3: CASRPTSGGNTGELFF

J: TRBJ1-2
V: TRBV12-3/TRBV12-4
length: 13
CDR3: CATSLGRGYGYTF

J: TRBJ2-2
V: TRBV6-5
length: 15
CDR3: CASTRGTANTGELFF

J: TRBJ2-2
V: TRBV3-1/TRBV3-2
length: 16
CDR3: CASSQGSGGHTGELFF

J: TRBJ1-4
V: TRBV5-1
length: 15
CDR3: CASSPSGQRNEKLFF

J: TRBJ1-2
V: TRBV19
length: 16
CDR3: CASSIALTALNYGYTF

J: TRBJ2-5
V: TRBV25-1
length: 15
CDR3: CASSASGTAKLTQYF

J: TRBJ2-1
V: TRBV9
length: 13
CDR3: CASVRDRDNEQFF

J: TRBJ1-3
V: TRBV24-1
length: 15
CDR3: CATSDSRRAGNTIYF